Sequencing of this T cell receptor (beta chain) was carried out in a study of T cells in Graves' hyperthyroidism and ophthalmopathy. General study findings and limits: The majority of expanded thyroid clonotypes above 0.001 also appeared in blood.

Duration under 3 months, a NOSPECS grade of at least 4, and a Clinical Activity Score of at least 3 characterized the ophthalmopathy patients. Researchers amplified the TCR beta CDR3 regions from RNA transcripts. HTBI primers were the set used in a first-round RT-PCR of the TCR CDR3. TCRdb reprocessed the multiplex PCR reads via MiXCR and lists one record per CDR3 protein. The data show roughly 640,000 distinct CDR3 sequences, with 16% seen just once and roughly 3.3% held by the top ten. Worth noting for this clonotype: Antigen: not known.

The sequence was obtained from a woman in her forties with Graves' ophthalmopathy. Sequencing input: blood.

The CDR3 nucleotides are TGCAGTGCTAGAAGGGCTAGCGGGGACCTGTACAATGAGCAGTTCTTC. Its translation is CSARRASGDLYNEQFF. This chain connects TRBV20-1 to TRBJ2-1; 9 bases are shared with TRBD2. Germline CDR1 DFQATT, CDR2 SNEGSKA (reference sequence). The CDR3 has 16 amino acids. V lost 2 bases and J lost 4; bases outside the gene matches: 9.